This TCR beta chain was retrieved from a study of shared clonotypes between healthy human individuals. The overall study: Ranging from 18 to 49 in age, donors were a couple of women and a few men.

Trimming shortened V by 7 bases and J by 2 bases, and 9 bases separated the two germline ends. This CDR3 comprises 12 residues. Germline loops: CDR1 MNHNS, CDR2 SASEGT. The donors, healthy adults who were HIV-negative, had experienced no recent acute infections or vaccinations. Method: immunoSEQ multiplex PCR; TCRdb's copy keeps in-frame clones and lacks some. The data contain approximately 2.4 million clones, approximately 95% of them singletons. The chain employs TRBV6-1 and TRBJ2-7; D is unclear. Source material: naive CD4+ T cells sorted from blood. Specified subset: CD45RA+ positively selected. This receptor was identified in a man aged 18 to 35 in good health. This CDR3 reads CASNGYTYEQYF. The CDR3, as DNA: TGTGCCAGCAATGGATATACCTACGAGCAGTACTTC.